Below are 18 T cell receptor beta chains sequenced from a single sample in a study of cytomegalovirus exposure and HLA in healthy donors. PCR employed 60 Vbeta and 13 Jbeta primers. Only in-frame clones appear in the TCRdb table, and some are missing; sequencing was by immunoSEQ multiplex PCR. This table holds some 150,000 clones, approximately 80% found once. The sample comprised PBMCs. These receptors were collected from a man younger than 45 in good health and CMV-seropositive.

V and J are TRBV5-1 and TRBJ1-6, with TRBD1 matching over 7 bases. This CDR3 is 15 amino acids long. V shed 4 bases and J 8 bases; nucleotides not matched to a gene: 9. Looked up from germline, CDR1 is SGHRS and CDR2 is YFSETQ. DNA for the CDR3: TGCGCCAGCAGCCCCCAGGACAGGCCGGATTCACCCCTCCACTTT. Translating gives CASSPQDRPDSPLHF.

The rearrangement joins TRBV13 to TRBJ2-7, with D maybe TRBD2 (5 bases). The V and J ends lost 3 bases and 2 bases respectively, with 11 bases between them. Germline CDR1 PRHDT, CDR2 FYEKMQ (reference sequence). This CDR3 is built from 14 residues. CDR3 in amino acids: CASSLSDGTYEQYF. CDR3 DNA: TGTGCCAGCAGCTTGTCGGACGGGACCTACGAGCAGTACTTC.

The chain is built from TRBV15 and TRBJ2-3; the match to TRBD2 covers 11 bases. With 5 bases clipped from V and 5 bases from J, the junction kept 6 bases outside the gene matches. CDR3 size: 15 residues. The V gene's germline CDR1 is LNHNV and CDR2 YYDKDF (reference sequence). CDR3 region: CATSLGLAGGDTQYF. The CDR3 nucleotides are TGTGCCACCAGCCTGGGGCTAGCGGGAGGAGATACGCAGTATTTT.

The chain carries TRBV6-6 and TRBJ1-3; D is uncertain. Germline V lookup: CDR1 MNHNY, CDR2 SVGAGI (reference sequence). Trimming took 5 bases from V and 11 from J, leaving 10 bases between them. The CDR3 covers 11 residues. CDR3 nucleotides: TGTGCCAGCAGTAACAGTATGGCCATATATTTT. This gives the protein CASSNSMAIYF.

This clone came up a few times. CDR3 sequence (DNA): TGTGCCAGCAGCCCTGGACTAGCGGGACCGTACGAGCAGTACTTC. Amino acids: CASSPGLAGPYEQYF. This chain links TRBV6-5 with TRBJ2-7, with TRBD2 matching over 12 bases. The J segment lost 4 bases and the V segment lost 6 bases, leaving 7 bases of the junction unmatched. Germline CDR1 MNHEY, CDR2 SVGAGI. The CDR3 consists of 15 residues.

The chain carries TRBV21-1 and TRBJ1-4. TRBV21-1 is a recognized pseudogene. The CDR3 runs to 12 residues. CDR3 amino acids: CASSRVDEKLFF. As DNA, the CDR3 is TGTGCCAGCAGCAGAGTTGATGAAAAACTGTTTTTT.

This clone was picked up one time. This chain connects TRBV28 to TRBJ2-7; TRBD1 matches at 9 bases. With 6 bases clipped from V and 2 bases from J, the junction kept 5 bases outside the gene matches. Per germline, CDR1 MDHEN and CDR2 SYDVKM. The CDR3 is 14 residues long. The CDR3 loop reads CASRPGTGTYEQYF. CDR3 sequence (DNA): TGTGCCAGCAGACCCGGGACAGGGACCTACGAGCAGTACTTC.

A few counts support this clone. The genes are TRBV29-1 and TRBJ2-3, with a tentative D call TRBD2 (5 bases). Germline lookup yields CDR1 SQVTM and CDR2 ANQGSEA. V was trimmed by 2 bases and J by 2 bases, leaving 14 bases between them. The CDR3 loop spans 15 amino acids. The CDR3 bases are TGCAGCGTTGAATGGTCGAGGGATCCCACAGATACGCAGTATTTT. This gives the protein CSVEWSRDPTDTQYF.

This sequence joins TRBV28 and TRBJ1-3; possible D gene TRBD1, 6 bases. The CDR3 covers 14 residues. From germline, CDR1 is MDHEN and CDR2 SYDVKM. V lost 6 bases to trimming and J lost 8 bases, with 17 bases between them. This chain's CDR3 is CASSLIPSGDTIYF. The CDR3 DNA is TGTGCCAGCAGCCTAATACCGTCAGGGGACACCATATATTTT.

This clone showed up just once. J is TRBJ2-1 and V is TRBV19, with 8 bases aligning to TRBD2. The germline V gene has CDR1 LNHDA and CDR2 SQIVND (reference sequence). The CDR3 loop spans 14 amino acids. The trim removed 5 bases at V and 9 bases at J, leaving 9 bases unmatched. CDR3 bases: TGTGCCAGTAGTGGGGGACTAGAGTCAGGTGAGCAGTTCTTC. Translation: CASSGGLESGEQFF.

The chain is built from TRBV10-2 and TRBJ2-2; 8 nucleotides line up with TRBD1. The germline V gene has CDR1 WSHSY and CDR2 SAAADI. This CDR3 has 14 residues. Germline trimming cut 6 bases from V and 7 bases from J; bases unmatched to any gene: 7. CDR3 protein: CASRLPGGGGELFF. For the CDR3, the DNA is TGCGCCAGCAGGCTGCCAGGGGGCGGCGGGGAGCTGTTTTTT.

This clone was observed once. The chain couples TRBV5-6 to TRBJ2-3; 11 positions agree with TRBD2. The trim removed 1 base at V and 10 bases at J, leaving 8 bases unmatched. The CDR3 contains 15 residues. CDR1 is SGHDT, CDR2 YYEEEE, per germline. CDR3 sequence: CASSLIAGGSLAQYF. In DNA form, the CDR3 reads TGTGCCAGCAGCTTGATAGCGGGAGGGTCGTTGGCGCAGTATTTT.

The chain combines TRBV28 with TRBJ2-3; 13 bases line up with TRBD2. CDR1 is MDHEN and CDR2 is SYDVKM in the germline V gene. V gave up 3 bases and J gave up 6 bases; unmatched junction bases: 15. CDR3 length: 19 residues. The CDR3 loop is CASSFPLGTSGVLGDTQYF. As DNA, the CDR3 is TGTGCCAGCAGTTTCCCACTGGGGACTAGCGGGGTCCTCGGGGATACGCAGTATTTT.

V usage is TRBV2 and J usage is TRBJ2-5; D perhaps matches TRBD1 (6 bases). Trimming took 9 bases from V and 5 from J, leaving 13 bases between them. The CDR3 is 12 amino acids. Germline V lookup: CDR1 SNHLY, CDR2 FYNNEI. CDR3 bases: TGTGCCAGGGGGACACTTCGCGAGACCCAGTACTTC. Amino acids: CARGTLRETQYF.

The J gene is TRBJ2-7, the V gene TRBV5-1; tentative D call: TRBD1 (5 bases). The germline gives CDR1 SGHRS, CDR2 YFSETQ. V was trimmed by 2 bases and J by 2 bases, leaving 14 bases between them. This CDR3 is 15 amino acids long. CDR3 sequence reads: CASSFSEGDAYEQYF. Here the CDR3 DNA reads TGCGCCAGCAGCTTTTCCGAAGGGGATGCCTACGAGCAGTACTTC. Together with reference TRBV5-1 and TRBJ2-7, the CDR3 gives the full variable domain: KAGVTQTPRYLIKTRGQQVTLSCSPISGHRSVSWYQQTPGQGLQFLFEYFSETQRNKGNFPGRFSGRQFSNSRSEMNVSTLELGDSALYLCASSFSEGDAYEQYFGPGTRLTVT.

This clone was seen a single time. The chain couples TRBV28 to TRBJ2-2; TRBD1 is a possible D gene (5 bases). Per germline, CDR1 MDHEN and CDR2 SYDVKM. The CDR3 has 13 amino acids. V gave up 8 bases and J gave up 6 bases, with 13 bases separating them. This CDR3 is CASLGQYAGELFF. The CDR3, as DNA: TGTGCCAGCTTGGGGCAGTACGCCGGGGAGCTGTTTTTT.

Worth noting for this clone: One junction end disagrees with the germline gene, perhaps due to a read error. The chain uses TRBV4-1 and TRBJ1-1; D ambiguous. The CDR3 is 17 residues long. Per germline, CDR1 MGHRA and CDR2 YSYEKL. The CDR3 protein is CASNQDFTRAEYTEAFF. In DNA, the CDR3 is TGCGCCAGCAACCAAGATTTTACGAGGGCTGAGTACACTGAAGCTTTCTTT.

The rearrangement joins TRBV6-6 to TRBJ2-3, with 7 nucleotides matching TRBD2. The trim removed 4 bases at V and 2 bases at J, leaving 6 bases unmatched. The CDR3 loop spans 15 amino acids. From germline, CDR1 is MNHNY and CDR2 SVGAGI (reference sequence). CDR3 sequence reads: CASSLQRDYTDTQYF. The CDR3 DNA sequence: TGTGCCAGCAGTTTACAACGGGACTACACAGATACGCAGTATTTT.